The 29 T cell receptor beta chains listed next were all sequenced from one sample in a study of cytomegalovirus exposure and HLA in healthy donors. This table comes from immunoSEQ multiplex PCR, and its TCRdb copy is limited to in-frame clones, with some not included. The data contain tens of thousands of clones, around 95% of them seen just once; the ten biggest clones take up 0.55% to 0.8%. Source material: PBMCs. The receptors shown here come from a young woman in good health and CMV-seronegative.

This rearrangement joins TRBV27 to TRBJ1-1, with a tentative D call TRBD1 (5 bases). This CDR3 spans 14 amino acids. Trimming pared 2 bases from V and 7 bases from J, leaving 14 bases between. The germline CDR1 and CDR2 sequences are MNHEY and SMNVEV (reference sequence). The CDR3: CASSLERRGGEAFF. The CDR3 DNA reads as TGTGCCAGCAGTTTAGAACGTAGGGGTGGTGAAGCTTTCTTT.

This sequence joins TRBV11-1 and TRBJ2-7; 12 bases line up with TRBD2. CDR3 length equals 16 residues. The V gene end was trimmed by 5 bases and the J gene end by 3 bases; junction bases not matched to a gene: 8. Germline V gene sequence: CDR1 SGHAT, CDR2 FQDESV (reference sequence). CDR3 sequence: CASSPYGLAGFYEQYF. DNA for the CDR3: TGTGCCAGCAGCCCTTATGGACTAGCGGGGTTCTACGAGCAGTACTTC. The full variable domain, completed using reference TRBV11-1 and TRBJ2-7, is EAEVAQSPRYKITEKSQAVAFWCDPISGHATLYWYRQILGQGPELLVQFQDESVVDDSQLPKDRFSAERLKGVDSTLKIQPAELGDSAMYLCASSPYGLAGFYEQYFGPGTRLTVT.

This chain links TRBV18 with TRBJ1-3, with 7 bases fitting TRBD1. CDR1 and CDR2 from the germline V gene are KGHSH and LQKENI. This CDR3 has 16 amino acids. With 6 bases clipped from V and 3 bases from J, the junction kept 11 bases outside the gene matches. The CDR3 nucleotides read TGTGCCAGCTCTCAAACAGGGGTTGATCTTGGAAACACCATATATTTT. This sequence encodes CASSQTGVDLGNTIYF.

The J gene is TRBJ1-3, the V gene TRBV12-2; TRBD1 is the table's D call, not checked against the DNA. TRBV12-2 constitutes a pseudogene. The CDR3 is made up of 15 amino acids. CDR3 residues: CASRLTGGAGNTIYF. The CDR3 DNA reads TGTGCAAGTCGCTTAACAGGGGGGGCTGGAAACACCATATATTTT.

The CDR3 loop reads CASSSRQGDEQYF. CDR3 bases: TGTGCCAGCAGCTCCCGACAGGGCGACGAGCAGTACTTC. The chain is built from TRBV9 and TRBJ2-7; TRBD1 matches at 7 bases. The J segment lost 5 bases and the V segment lost 4 bases, leaving 6 bases of the junction unmatched. This CDR3 has 13 amino acids. Germline V gives CDR1 SGDLS, CDR2 YYNGEE.

V is TRBV30 and J is TRBJ1-2, with a tentative D call TRBD1 (6 bases). This CDR3 is 13 amino acids long. Trimming shortened V by 2 bases and J by 8 bases, and 15 bases separated the two germline ends. Germline V CDR1 and CDR2: GTSNPN, SVGIG (reference sequence). The chain's CDR3 is CAWSTNRDRGYTF. The CDR3 nucleotides are TGTGCCTGGAGTACCAACAGGGATAGGGGCTACACCTTC.

The chain couples TRBV4-1 to TRBJ2-7, with a tentative D call TRBD2 (5 bases). CDR1 and CDR2 (germline): MGHRA, YSYEKL. This CDR3 region has 17 residues. Trimming removed 4 bases at V and 0 bases at J, with 19 bases between. CDR3: CASSPRPRAPSSYEQYF. The CDR3 DNA reads as TGCGCCAGCAGCCCCCGACCGCGGGCGCCCAGCTCCTACGAGCAGTACTTC.

The chain recombines TRBV5-6 with TRBJ2-2; TRBD2 aligns across 7 bases. V was pared by 4 bases and J by 2 bases, with 11 bases of the junction left unmatched. CDR1 and CDR2 from the germline V gene are SGHDT and YYEEEE. The CDR3 extends over 17 amino acids. The CDR3 loop is CASSRFRGGGNTGELFF. In DNA, the CDR3 is TGTGCCAGCAGCCGCTTTAGGGGCGGGGGAAACACCGGGGAGCTGTTTTTT.

The chain uses TRBV5-5 and TRBJ1-2; D unresolved. Trimming removed 0 bases at V and 4 bases at J, with 7 bases between. The germline gives CDR1 SGHKS, CDR2 YYEKEE (reference sequence). The CDR3 runs to 13 residues. CDR3: CASSLGQSYGYTF. The CDR3, as DNA: TGTGCCAGCAGCTTGGGGCAGTCCTATGGCTACACCTTC.

The V call is TRBV6-5, the J call TRBJ2-2; possibly TRBD1 for D (5 bases). Per the germline V gene, CDR1 is MNHEY and CDR2 is SVGAGI. CDR3 length: 13 residues. V was shortened by 6 bases and J by 4 bases, with 9 bases between the two germline ends. The DNA of the CDR3 is TGTGCCAGCAGGGGGCTTGGCACCGGGGAGCTGTTTTTT. It specifies CASRGLGTGELFF.

The rearrangement joins TRBV7-6 to TRBJ2-4; 7 bases line up with TRBD2. Trimming at V came to 5 bases and at J to 2 bases, leaving 12 bases not matched to a gene. The CDR3 has 17 residues. In germline, CDR1 is SGHVS, CDR2 FNYEAQ. The CDR3 protein is CASSAGVGGVTKNIQYF. Here the CDR3 DNA reads TGTGCCAGCAGCGCGGGGGTGGGAGGGGTAACCAAAAACATTCAGTACTTC.

This clone was detected only once. The CDR3 sequence is CASSFPGTGVTGELFF. As DNA, the CDR3 is TGCGCCAGCAGCTTTCCCGGGACAGGGGTCACCGGGGAGCTGTTTTTT. V gene TRBV5-1 combines with J gene TRBJ2-2; 10 bases are shared with TRBD1. The CDR3 totals 16 residues. Germline V gives CDR1 SGHRS, CDR2 YFSETQ. J was trimmed by 4 bases and V by 2 bases; bases with no gene match: 5. Variable domain in full (rest from reference TRBV5-1 and TRBJ2-2): KAGVTQTPRYLIKTRGQQVTLSCSPISGHRSVSWYQQTPGQGLQFLFEYFSETQRNKGNFPGRFSGRQFSNSRSEMNVSTLELGDSALYLCASSFPGTGVTGELFFGEGSRLTVL.

The rearrangement links TRBV27 to TRBJ2-2, with D maybe TRBD2 (5 bases). The CDR3 loop spans 12 amino acids. Trimming pared 8 bases from V and 5 bases from J, leaving 9 bases between. Looked up from germline, CDR1 is MNHEY and CDR2 is SMNVEV (reference sequence). The CDR3 sequence is CASGWTTGELFF. CDR3 nucleotide sequence: TGTGCCAGCGGCTGGACTACCGGGGAGCTGTTTTTT.

This clone was seen more than once but under ten times. The rearrangement links TRBV6-4 to TRBJ2-3; 8 bases agree with TRBD2. The CDR3 extends over 15 amino acids. V lost 2 bases, J lost 0 bases, and 1 base stayed unmatched. CDR1 is MRHNA, CDR2 SNTAGT, per germline. The CDR3 reads CASSDSGGSTDTQYF. CDR3 nucleotide sequence: TGTGCCAGCAGTGACAGCGGGGGTAGCACAGATACGCAGTATTTT.

The V call is TRBV6-5, the J call TRBJ2-5; TRBD2 might be the D (6 bases). The V gene lost 4 bases and the J gene lost 4 bases, with 13 bases spanning the gap. Per germline, CDR1 MNHEY and CDR2 SVGAGI. The CDR3 has 14 amino acids. As DNA, the CDR3 is TGTGCCAGCAGTTTCAACTCCGGGGGAGAGACCCAGTACTTC. Amino acids: CASSFNSGGETQYF.

The chain couples TRBV9 to TRBJ1-2, with TRBD1 as a possible D gene (6 bases). CDR3 length equals 13 residues. Germline CDR1 reads SGDLS; CDR2 reads YYNGEE. V lost 4 bases and J 2 bases, leaving 9 bases between the germline ends. In nucleotides, the CDR3 is TGTGCCAGCAGCCCCAGGGGAAACTATGGCTACACCTTC. This encodes CASSPRGNYGYTF.

The chain has TRBV28 and TRBJ2-7; 8 nucleotides agree with TRBD1. This CDR3 is built from 14 residues. Unmatched junction bases numbered 5, after V lost 5 bases and J lost 2 bases. Germline V gene lookup returns CDR1 MDHEN and CDR2 SYDVKM. CDR3: CASSPGQGTYEQYF. The CDR3 nucleotides read TGTGCCAGCAGTCCCGGACAGGGTACCTACGAGCAGTACTTC.

This clone was detected only once. The genes are TRBV19 and TRBJ1-6; unclear D gene. Trimming removed 1 base at V and 7 bases at J, with 14 bases between. CDR1 is LNHDA, CDR2 SQIVND, per germline (reference sequence). The CDR3 spans 16 residues. CDR3: CASSIGPDPLNSPLHF. The CDR3 DNA reads TGTGCCAGTAGTATAGGTCCGGATCCACTAAATTCACCCCTCCACTTT.

The V gene is TRBV5-5, the J gene TRBJ2-6, with no clear D. This CDR3 region has 15 residues. Germline V gives CDR1 SGHKS, CDR2 YYEKEE (reference sequence). V gave up 1 base and J gave up 3 bases, with 8 bases separating them. The CDR3 DNA is TGTGCCAGCAGCTTGACAGTGCATGGGGCCAACGTCCTGACTTTC. This gives the protein CASSLTVHGANVLTF.

The chain couples TRBV6-5 to TRBJ1-1; 8 bases fit TRBD1. From germline, CDR1 is MNHEY and CDR2 SVGAGI. There are 16 residues in the CDR3. V lost 1 base and J lost 0; bases outside the gene matches: 4. CDR3: CASSYWTGSMNTEAFF. CDR3 nucleotide sequence: TGTGCCAGCAGTTACTGGACAGGGTCTATGAACACTGAAGCTTTCTTT.

The rearrangement links TRBV4-1 to TRBJ1-1; no definite D call. The CDR3 extends over 14 amino acids. V gave up 0 bases and J gave up 5 bases, with 10 bases separating them. Per germline, CDR1 MGHRA and CDR2 YSYEKL. CDR3 in amino acids: CASSQDRGRTEAFF. DNA of the CDR3: TGCGCCAGCAGCCAAGATCGAGGGAGGACTGAAGCTTTCTTT.

V and J are TRBV5-5 and TRBJ1-2, with D perhaps TRBD1 (5 bases). Germline CDR1 is SGHKS and CDR2 is YYEKEE (reference sequence). Trimming left V 4 bases short and J 4 bases short, with 5 bases between. There are 11 residues in the CDR3. The CDR3 sequence: CASSQGYGYTF. In DNA, the CDR3 is TGTGCCAGCAGCCAGGGCTATGGCTACACCTTC.

The chain carries TRBV9 and TRBJ2-2, with 9 bases aligning to TRBD2. CDR3 size: 16 residues. The V gene's germline CDR1 is SGDLS and CDR2 YYNGEE. J lost 0 bases, V lost 3 bases, and 3 bases had no gene match. CDR3 amino acids: CASSGRGGANTGELFF. The CDR3 DNA is TGTGCCAGCAGCGGACGCGGGGGGGCGAACACCGGGGAGCTGTTTTTT.

The V call is TRBV7-9, the J call TRBJ2-7, with 12 bases aligning to TRBD1. The germline CDR1 and CDR2 sequences are SEHNR and FQNEAQ (reference sequence). The CDR3 length is 15 residues. The junction had 5 bases not matched to a gene; V was cut back by 5 bases and J by 3 bases. This chain's CDR3 is CASSLGTGGVYEQYF. The DNA of the CDR3 is TGTGCCAGCAGCCTGGGGACAGGGGGCGTCTACGAGCAGTACTTC.

The chain recombines TRBV7-2 with TRBJ1-6; 8 bases align to TRBD1. CDR3 length equals 14 residues. Germline V gene sequence: CDR1 SGHTA, CDR2 FQGNSA. The J segment lost 7 bases and the V segment lost 3 bases, leaving 2 bases of the junction unmatched. CDR3: CASSFGTGNSPLHF. CDR3 DNA: TGTGCCAGCAGCTTCGGGACAGGAAATTCACCCCTCCACTTT.

The rearrangement uses TRBV15 and TRBJ2-7; 8 bases are shared with TRBD2. J was trimmed by 3 bases and V by 0 bases; bases with no gene match: 7. Per the germline V gene, CDR1 is LNHNV and CDR2 is YYDKDF (reference sequence). CDR3 size: 16 residues. The CDR3 sequence is CATSRDPGGEVYEQYF. The CDR3 bases are TGTGCCACCAGCAGAGATCCGGGGGGGGAAGTCTACGAGCAGTACTTC.

V gene TRBV5-1 combines with J gene TRBJ2-1; 9 positions agree with TRBD1. This CDR3 comprises 15 residues. The V gene end was trimmed by 4 bases and the J gene end by 0 bases; junction bases not matched to a gene: 2. The V gene's germline CDR1 is SGHRS and CDR2 YFSETQ. The CDR3 loop is CASSGGQGSYNEQFF. CDR3 DNA: TGCGCCAGCAGCGGGGGACAGGGCTCCTACAATGAGCAGTTCTTC.

This rearrangement joins TRBV7-6 to TRBJ2-1, with TRBD1 as a possible D gene (5 bases). The germline V and J ends were trimmed by 6 bases and 5 bases, with 17 bases remaining between them. CDR1 and CDR2 (germline): SGHVS, FNYEAQ. This CDR3 is 15 amino acids long. The CDR3 protein is CASRSTTGRDNEQFF. The CDR3, as DNA: TGTGCCAGCAGAAGTACCACAGGCAGGGACAATGAGCAGTTCTTC.

The V gene is TRBV30, the J gene TRBJ2-1, with D possibly being TRBD2 (5 bases). This CDR3 spans 14 amino acids. V gave up 7 bases and J gave up 5 bases, with 18 bases separating them. The germline gives CDR1 GTSNPN, CDR2 SVGIG (reference sequence). DNA of the CDR3: TGTGCCTCGATACTACAGCGGAGGAACAATGAGCAGTTCTTC. This translates into CASILQRRNNEQFF.